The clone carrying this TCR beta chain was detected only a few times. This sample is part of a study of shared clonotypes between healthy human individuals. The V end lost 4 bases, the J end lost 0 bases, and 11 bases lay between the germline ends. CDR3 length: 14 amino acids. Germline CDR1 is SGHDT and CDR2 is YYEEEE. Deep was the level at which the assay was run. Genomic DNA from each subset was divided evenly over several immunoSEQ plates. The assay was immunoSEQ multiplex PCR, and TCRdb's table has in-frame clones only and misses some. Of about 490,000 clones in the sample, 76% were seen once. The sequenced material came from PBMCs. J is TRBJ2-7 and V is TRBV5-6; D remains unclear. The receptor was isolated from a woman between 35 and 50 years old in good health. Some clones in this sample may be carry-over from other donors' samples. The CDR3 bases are TGTGCCAGCAGCCCAAGGCGAAGCTCCTACGAGCAGTACTTC. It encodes CASSPRRSSYEQYF.